Included here is one TCR beta chain sequence, with context. The entry originates in a study of blood T cell repertoires in COVID-19. Overall study: PBMCs, B-cell-depleted T cells, or T cells were the source of the cDNA or gDNA that made up the material.

The protocol was immunoSEQ multiplex PCR, while the TCRdb copy is restricted to in-frame clones and leaves out a portion. Here the sample spans approximately 94,000 clones, around nine tenths being singletons. The CDR3 is made up of 15 amino acids. The V segment lost 5 bases and the J segment 8 bases; nucleotides outside the gene matches: 8. Germline V gene sequence: CDR1 SGHTA, CDR2 FQGNSA. V gene TRBV7-2 combines with J gene TRBJ1-6, with TRBD1 matching 8 bases. Sequenced: peripheral blood. The receptor comes from a woman between 50 and 59 years old in a cohort sampled during active COVID-19. CDR3: CASSPTGDFHSPLHF. The CDR3 DNA follows: TGTGCCAGCAGCCCGACAGGGGATTTTCATTCACCCCTCCACTTT.